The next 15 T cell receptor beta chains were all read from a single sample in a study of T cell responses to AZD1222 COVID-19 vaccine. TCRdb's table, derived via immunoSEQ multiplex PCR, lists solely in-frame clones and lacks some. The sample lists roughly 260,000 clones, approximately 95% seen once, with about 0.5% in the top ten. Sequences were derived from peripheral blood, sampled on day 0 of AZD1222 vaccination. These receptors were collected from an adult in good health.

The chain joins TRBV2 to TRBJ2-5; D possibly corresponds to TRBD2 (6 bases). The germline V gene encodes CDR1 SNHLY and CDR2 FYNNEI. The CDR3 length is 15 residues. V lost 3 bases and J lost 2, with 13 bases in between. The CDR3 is CASSEARGTQETQYF. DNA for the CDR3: TGTGCCAGCAGTGAGGCGCGAGGGACTCAAGAGACCCAGTACTTC.

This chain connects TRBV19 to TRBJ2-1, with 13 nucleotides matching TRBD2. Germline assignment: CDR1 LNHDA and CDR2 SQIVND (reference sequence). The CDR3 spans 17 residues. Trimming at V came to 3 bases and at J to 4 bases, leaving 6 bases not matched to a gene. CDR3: CASSMTSGGHLYNEQFF. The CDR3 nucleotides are TGTGCCAGTAGTATGACTAGCGGGGGGCACCTTTACAATGAGCAGTTCTTC.

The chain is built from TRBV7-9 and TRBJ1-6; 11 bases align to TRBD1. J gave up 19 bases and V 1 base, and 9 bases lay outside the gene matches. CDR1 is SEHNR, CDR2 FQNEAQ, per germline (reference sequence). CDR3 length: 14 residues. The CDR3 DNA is TGTGCCAGCAGCTTAGAAGGACAGGGGGCCGTCGTACACTTT. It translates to CASSLEGQGAVVHF.

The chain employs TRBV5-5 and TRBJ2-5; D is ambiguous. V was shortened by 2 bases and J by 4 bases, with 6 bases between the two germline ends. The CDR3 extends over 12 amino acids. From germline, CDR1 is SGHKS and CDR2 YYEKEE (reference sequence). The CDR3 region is CASSLLLETQYF. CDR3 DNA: TGTGCCAGCAGCTTACTACTAGAGACCCAGTACTTC.

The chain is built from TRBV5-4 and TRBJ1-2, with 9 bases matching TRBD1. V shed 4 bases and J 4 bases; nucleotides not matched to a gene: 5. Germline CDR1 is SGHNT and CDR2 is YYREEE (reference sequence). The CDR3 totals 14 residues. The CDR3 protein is CASSRGGQGYGYTF. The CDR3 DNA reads TGTGCCAGCAGCAGAGGGGGACAGGGCTATGGCTACACCTTC.

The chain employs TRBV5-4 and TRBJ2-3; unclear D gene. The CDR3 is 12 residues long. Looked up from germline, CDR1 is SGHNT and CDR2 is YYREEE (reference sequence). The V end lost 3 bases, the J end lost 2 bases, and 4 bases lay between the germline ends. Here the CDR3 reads CASSSYTDTQYF. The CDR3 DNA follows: TGTGCCAGCAGCTCCTACACAGATACGCAGTATTTT.

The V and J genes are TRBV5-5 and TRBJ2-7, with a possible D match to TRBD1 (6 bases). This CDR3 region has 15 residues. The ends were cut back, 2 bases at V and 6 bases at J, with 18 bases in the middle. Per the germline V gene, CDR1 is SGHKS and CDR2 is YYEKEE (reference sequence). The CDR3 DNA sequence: TGTGCCAGCAGCTTTTCCGGGCAGGGGAAGGGCGAGCAGTACTTC. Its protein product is CASSFSGQGKGEQYF. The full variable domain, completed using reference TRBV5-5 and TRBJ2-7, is DAGVTQSPTHLIKTRGQQVTLRCSPISGHKSVSWYQQVLGQGPQFIFQYYEKEERGRGNFPDRFSARQFPNYSSELNVNALLLGDSALYLCASSFSGQGKGEQYFGPGTRLTVT.

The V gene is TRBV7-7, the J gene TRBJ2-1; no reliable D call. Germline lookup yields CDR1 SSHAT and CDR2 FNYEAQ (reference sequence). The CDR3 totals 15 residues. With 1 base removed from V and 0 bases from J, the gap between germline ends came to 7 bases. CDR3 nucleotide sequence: TGTGCCAGCAGCTTAGGTTACCGCTCCTACAATGAGCAGTTCTTC. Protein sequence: CASSLGYRSYNEQFF.

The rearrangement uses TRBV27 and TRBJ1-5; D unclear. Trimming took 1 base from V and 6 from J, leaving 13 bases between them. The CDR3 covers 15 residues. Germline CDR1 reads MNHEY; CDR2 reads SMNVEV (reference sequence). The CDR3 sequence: CASSLWGFSSQPQHF. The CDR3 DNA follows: TGTGCCAGCAGTTTATGGGGTTTCAGTAGTCAGCCCCAGCATTTT.

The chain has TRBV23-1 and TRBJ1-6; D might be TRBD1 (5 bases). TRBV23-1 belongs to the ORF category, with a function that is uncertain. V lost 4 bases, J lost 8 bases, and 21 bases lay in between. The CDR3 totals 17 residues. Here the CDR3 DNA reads TGCGCCAGCAGTCGCACGAGGACTCTTCGAGGGGATTCACCCCTCCACTTT. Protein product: CASSRTRTLRGDSPLHF.

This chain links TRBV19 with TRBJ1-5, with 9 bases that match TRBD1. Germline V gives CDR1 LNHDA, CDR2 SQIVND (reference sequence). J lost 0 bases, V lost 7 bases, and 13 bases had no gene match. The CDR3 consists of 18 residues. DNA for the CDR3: TGTGCCAGTACCTCCTCCGACAGGGGGGGAAATAGCAATCAGCCCCAGCATTTT. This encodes CASTSSDRGGNSNQPQHF.

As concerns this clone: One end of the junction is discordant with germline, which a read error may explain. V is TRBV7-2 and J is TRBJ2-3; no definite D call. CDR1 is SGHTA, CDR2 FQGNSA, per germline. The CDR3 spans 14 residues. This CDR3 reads CASTLLGITDTQYF. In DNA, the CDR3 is TGTGCCAGCACCTTACTGGGGATCACAGATACGCAGTATTTT.

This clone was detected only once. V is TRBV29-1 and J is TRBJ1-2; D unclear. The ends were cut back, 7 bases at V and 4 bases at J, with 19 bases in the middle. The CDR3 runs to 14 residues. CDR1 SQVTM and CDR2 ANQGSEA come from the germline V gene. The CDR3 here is CSAEGAGSVYGYTF. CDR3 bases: TGCAGCGCTGAGGGTGCCGGCAGCGTCTATGGCTACACCTTC.

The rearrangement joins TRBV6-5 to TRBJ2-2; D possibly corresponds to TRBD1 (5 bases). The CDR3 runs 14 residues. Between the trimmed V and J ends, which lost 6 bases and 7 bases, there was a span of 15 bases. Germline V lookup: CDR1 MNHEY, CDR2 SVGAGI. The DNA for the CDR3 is TGTGCCAGCAGCCTTGGACAACTCTACGGGGAGCTGTTTTTT. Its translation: CASSLGQLYGELFF.

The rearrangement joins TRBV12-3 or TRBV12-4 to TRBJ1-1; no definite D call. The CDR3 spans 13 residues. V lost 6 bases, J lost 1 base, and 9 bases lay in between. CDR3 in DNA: TGTGCCAGCAGCTCCCTCGAGAACACTGAAGCTTTCTTT. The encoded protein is CASSSLENTEAFF.